This TCR beta chain stems from a study of cytomegalovirus exposure and HLA in healthy donors. General study findings and limits: Among CMV-associated TCR beta chains, most appeared HLA-restricted in a later analysis.

Both 60 Vbeta primers and 13 Jbeta primers went into the PCR. Profiling relied on immunoSEQ multiplex PCR, and the TCRdb table lists in-frame clones only, not all of them. This sample has 120,000 to 150,000 clones, with 75% to 85% found just once. CDR3 length: 12 amino acids. V was trimmed by 3 bases and J by 4 bases, leaving 4 bases between them. Germline CDR1 and CDR2: LNHDA and SQIVND (reference sequence). To note about this clone: The target antigen is unknown.

The gene calls are TRBV19 and TRBJ2-1, with D unresolved. This receptor was taken from a female donor in good health and CMV-seronegative. The sample taken for sequencing was PBMCs. CDR3 sequence reads: CASSIGYNEQFF. The CDR3 DNA reads TGTGCCAGTAGTATCGGGTACAATGAGCAGTTCTTC.